A single TCR beta chain is shown here with its context. Researchers ran the assay at a deep level. Sequencing was performed with immunoSEQ multiplex PCR; in TCRdb, only in-frame clones are kept and a portion is missing. The sample lists some 680,000 clones, 73% occurring once. The sample is drawn from a study of shared clonotypes between healthy human individuals. Germline V gene data show CDR1 as LNHDA and CDR2 as SQIVND (reference sequence). Trimming left V 5 bases short and J 6 bases short, with 10 bases between. The CDR3 extends over 13 amino acids. The TCR sequence derives from a woman aged 25-40 years in good health. The specimen was memory CD4+ T cells sorted from blood. Subset denoted: CD45RA-negative fraction. This chain joins TRBV19 and TRBJ2-2; no firm D call. The CDR3 reads CASSLPKAGELFF. DNA for the CDR3: TGTGCCAGTAGTCTTCCCAAAGCCGGGGAGCTGTTTTTT. Based on the CDR3 plus reference TRBV19 and TRBJ2-2, the full variable domain is DGGITQSPKYLFRKEGQNVTLSCEQNLNHDAMYWYRQDPGQGLRLIYYSQIVNDFQKGDIAEGYSVSREKKESFPLTVTSAQKNPTAFYLCASSLPKAGELFFGEGSRLTVL.